This TCR beta chain originates from a study of T-cell memory formation after mild COVID-19. Barcoded TCR alpha and TCR beta cDNA libraries with UMIs came from 5'RACE using constant-segment primers. TCRdb re-analysed the 5' RACE reads in MiXCR, keeping a single row per CDR3 protein. Of 560,000 or so distinct CDR3 sequences in the sample, approximately 15% are singletons; the top ten hold about 7.4%. This clonotype was observed a few times. Its specificity is not known. Whole-study findings and limits: Day 37-peaking second-wave clones had unconfirmed SARS-CoV-2 specificity.

This receptor was identified in an adult woman who had mild COVID-19 (a few samples of this study predate the infection). Cell type and time point are not known. Material: PBMCs or a T cell subset sorted from them (not recorded which).

The DNA for the CDR3 is TGCAGCGTTGCGGGATTCTCGGACGAGCAGTACTTC. Amino acids: CSVAGFSDEQYF. This sequence joins TRBV29-1 and TRBJ2-7, with a tentative D call TRBD2 (5 bases). CDR1 and CDR2 (germline): SQVTM, ANQGSEA. Trimming shortened V by 4 bases and J by 5 bases, and 12 bases separated the two germline ends. The CDR3 is made up of 12 amino acids.